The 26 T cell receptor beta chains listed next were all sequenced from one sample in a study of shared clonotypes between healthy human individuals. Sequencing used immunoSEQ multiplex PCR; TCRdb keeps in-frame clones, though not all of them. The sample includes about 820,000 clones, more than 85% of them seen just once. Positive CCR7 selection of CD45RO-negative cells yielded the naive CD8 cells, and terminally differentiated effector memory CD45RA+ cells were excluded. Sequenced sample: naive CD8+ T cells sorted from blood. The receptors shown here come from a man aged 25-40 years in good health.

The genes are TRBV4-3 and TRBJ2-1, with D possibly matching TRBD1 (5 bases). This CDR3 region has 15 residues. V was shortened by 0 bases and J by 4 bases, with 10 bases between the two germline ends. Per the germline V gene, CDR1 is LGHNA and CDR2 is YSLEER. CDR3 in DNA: TGCGCCAGCAGCCAAGATTGGCAGGGTTACAATGAGCAGTTCTTC. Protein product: CASSQDWQGYNEQFF.

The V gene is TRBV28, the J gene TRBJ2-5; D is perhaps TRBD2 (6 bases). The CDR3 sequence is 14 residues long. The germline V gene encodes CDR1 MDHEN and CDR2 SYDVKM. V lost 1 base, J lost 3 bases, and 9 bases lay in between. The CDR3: CASSLSGGKETQYF. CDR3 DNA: TGTGCCAGCAGTTTATCGGGCGGGAAAGAGACCCAGTACTTC.

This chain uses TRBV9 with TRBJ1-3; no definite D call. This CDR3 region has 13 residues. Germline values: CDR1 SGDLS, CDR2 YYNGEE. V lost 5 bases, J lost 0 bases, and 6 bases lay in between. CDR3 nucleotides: TGTGCCAGCAGTAAGAGCTCTGGAAACACCATATATTTT. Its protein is CASSKSSGNTIYF. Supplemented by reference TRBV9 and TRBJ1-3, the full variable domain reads DSGVTQTPKHLITATGQRVTLRCSPRSGDLSVYWYQQSLDQGLQFLIQYYNGEERAKGNILERFSAQQFPDLHSELNLSSLELGDSALYFCASSKSSGNTIYFGEGSWLTVV.

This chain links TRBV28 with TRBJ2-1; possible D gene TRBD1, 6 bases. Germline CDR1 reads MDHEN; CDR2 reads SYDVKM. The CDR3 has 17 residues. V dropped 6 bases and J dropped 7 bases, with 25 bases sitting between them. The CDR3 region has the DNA TGTGCCAGCAGGACAGAGGACAGTGTGAGGAGAGCGAATGAGCAGTTCTTC. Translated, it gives CASRTEDSVRRANEQFF.

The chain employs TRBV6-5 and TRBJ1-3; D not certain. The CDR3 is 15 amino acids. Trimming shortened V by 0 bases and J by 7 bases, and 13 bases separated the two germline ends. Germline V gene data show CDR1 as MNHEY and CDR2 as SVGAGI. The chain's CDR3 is CASSYSILQSNTIYF. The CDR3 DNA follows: TGTGCCAGCAGTTACTCGATTCTTCAGAGTAACACCATATATTTT.

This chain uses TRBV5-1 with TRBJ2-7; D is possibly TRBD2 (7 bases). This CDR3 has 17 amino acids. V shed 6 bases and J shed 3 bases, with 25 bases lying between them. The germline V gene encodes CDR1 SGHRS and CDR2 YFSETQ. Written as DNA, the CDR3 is TGCGCCAGCAACCGGGAGGCACCGGGACATCGTGACTACGAGCAGTACTTC. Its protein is CASNREAPGHRDYEQYF.

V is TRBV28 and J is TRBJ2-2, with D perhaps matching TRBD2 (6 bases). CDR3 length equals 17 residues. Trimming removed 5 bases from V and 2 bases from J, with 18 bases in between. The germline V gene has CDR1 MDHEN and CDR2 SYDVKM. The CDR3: CASSPPLGGDNTGELFF. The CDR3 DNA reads TGTGCCAGCAGTCCCCCCCTGGGGGGAGATAACACCGGGGAGCTGTTTTTT.

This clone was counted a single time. CDR3 DNA sequence: TGTGCCAGCAGCTTATCGGCACCGGAGACAACTAATGAAAAACTGTTTTTT. Its protein is CASSLSAPETTNEKLFF. V usage is TRBV11-2 and J usage is TRBJ1-4, with D hard to call. V dropped 2 bases and J dropped 0 bases, with 13 bases sitting between them. This CDR3 spans 17 amino acids. The V gene's germline CDR1 is SGHAT and CDR2 FQNNGV.

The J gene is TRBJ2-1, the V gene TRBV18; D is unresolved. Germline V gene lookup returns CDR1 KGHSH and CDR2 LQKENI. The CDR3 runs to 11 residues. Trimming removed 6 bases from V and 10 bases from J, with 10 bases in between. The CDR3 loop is CASSPDGEQFF. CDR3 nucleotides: TGTGCCAGCTCTCCAGACGGGGAGCAGTTCTTC. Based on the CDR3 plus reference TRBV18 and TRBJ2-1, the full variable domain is NAGVMQNPRHLVRRRGQEARLRCSPMKGHSHVYWYRQLPEEGLKFMVYLQKENIIDESGMPKERFSAEFPKEGPSILRIQQVVRGDSAAYFCASSPDGEQFFGPGTRLTVL.

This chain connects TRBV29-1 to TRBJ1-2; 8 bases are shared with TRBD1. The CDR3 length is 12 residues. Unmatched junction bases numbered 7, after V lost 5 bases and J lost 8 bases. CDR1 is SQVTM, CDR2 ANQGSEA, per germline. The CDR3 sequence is CSVIDRGIGYTF. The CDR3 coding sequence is TGCAGCGTTATCGACAGGGGAATCGGCTACACCTTC.

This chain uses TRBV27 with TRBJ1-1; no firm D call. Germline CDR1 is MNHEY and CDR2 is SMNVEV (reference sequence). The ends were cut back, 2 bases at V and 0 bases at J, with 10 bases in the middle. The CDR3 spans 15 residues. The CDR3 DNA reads TGTGCCAGCAGTTTAACTTCGCGGATGAACACTGAAGCTTTCTTT. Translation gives CASSLTSRMNTEAFF.

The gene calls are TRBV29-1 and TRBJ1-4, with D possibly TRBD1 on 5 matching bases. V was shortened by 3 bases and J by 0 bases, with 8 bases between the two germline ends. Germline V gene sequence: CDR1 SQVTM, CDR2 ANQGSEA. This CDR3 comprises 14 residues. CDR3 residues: CSVEWGTTNEKLFF. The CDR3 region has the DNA TGCAGCGTTGAGTGGGGGACAACTAATGAAAAACTGTTTTTT. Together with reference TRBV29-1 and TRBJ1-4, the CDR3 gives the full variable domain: SAVISQKPSRDICQRGTSLTIQCQVDSQVTMMFWYRQQPGQSLTLIATANQGSEATYESGFVIDKFPISRPNLTFSTLTVSNMSPEDSSIYLCSVEWGTTNEKLFFGSGTQLSVL.

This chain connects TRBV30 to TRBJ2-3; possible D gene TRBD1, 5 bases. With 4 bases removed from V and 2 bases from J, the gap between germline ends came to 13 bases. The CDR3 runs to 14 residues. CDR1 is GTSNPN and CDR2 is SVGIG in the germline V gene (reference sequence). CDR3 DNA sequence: TGTGCCTGGAATCAGGGAAGAGTCACAGATACGCAGTATTTT. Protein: CAWNQGRVTDTQYF.

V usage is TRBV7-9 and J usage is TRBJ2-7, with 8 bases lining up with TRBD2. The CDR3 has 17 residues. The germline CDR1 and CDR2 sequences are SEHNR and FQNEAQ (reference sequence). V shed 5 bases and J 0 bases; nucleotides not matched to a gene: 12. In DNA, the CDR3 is TGTGCCAGCAGCGCCCCCGCAGGCGGGAGGAACTCCTACGAGCAGTACTTC. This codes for CASSAPAGGRNSYEQYF. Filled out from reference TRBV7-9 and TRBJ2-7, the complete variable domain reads DTGVSQNPRHKITKRGQNVTFRCDPISEHNRLYWYRQTLGQGPEFLTYFQNEAQLEKSRLLSDRFSAERPKGSFSTLEIQRTEQGDSAMYLCASSAPAGGRNSYEQYFGPGTRLTVT.

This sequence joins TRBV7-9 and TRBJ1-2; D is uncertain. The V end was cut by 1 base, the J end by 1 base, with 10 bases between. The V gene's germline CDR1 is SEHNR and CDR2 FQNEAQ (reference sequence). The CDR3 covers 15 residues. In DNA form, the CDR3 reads TGTGCCAGCAGCTTAGGAAGTTCACATAACTATGGCTACACCTTC. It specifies CASSLGSSHNYGYTF.

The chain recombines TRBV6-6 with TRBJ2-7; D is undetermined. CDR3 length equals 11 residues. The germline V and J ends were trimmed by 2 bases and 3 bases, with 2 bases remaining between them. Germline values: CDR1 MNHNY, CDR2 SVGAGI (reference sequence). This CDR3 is CASSYLYEQYF. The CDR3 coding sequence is TGTGCCAGCAGTTACCTCTACGAGCAGTACTTC.

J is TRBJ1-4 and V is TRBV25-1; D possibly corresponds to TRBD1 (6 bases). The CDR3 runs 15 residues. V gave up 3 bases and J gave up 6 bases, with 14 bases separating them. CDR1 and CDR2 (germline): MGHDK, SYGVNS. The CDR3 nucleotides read TGTGCCAGCAGTGAGACACCGGGGGCGTATGAAAAACTGTTTTTT. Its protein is CASSETPGAYEKLFF. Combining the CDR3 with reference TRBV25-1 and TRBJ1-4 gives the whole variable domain EADIYQTPRYLVIGTGKKITLECSQTMGHDKMYWYQQDPGMELHLIHYSYGVNSTEKGDLSSESTVSRIRTEHFPLTLESARPSHTSQYLCASSETPGAYEKLFFGSGTQLSVL.

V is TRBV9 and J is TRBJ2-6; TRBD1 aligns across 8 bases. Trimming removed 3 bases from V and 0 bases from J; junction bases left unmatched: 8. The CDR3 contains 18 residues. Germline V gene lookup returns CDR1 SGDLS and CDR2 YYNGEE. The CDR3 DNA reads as TGTGCCAGCAGCGGACGGACAGGGTCCCTCTCTGGGGCCAACGTCCTGACTTTC. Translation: CASSGRTGSLSGANVLTF.

CDR3 nucleotide sequence: TGTGCCAGCAGCCCAGCGGGGGAAAAGCAGTTCTTC. This gives the protein CASSPAGEKQFF. The chain has TRBV7-9 and TRBJ2-1; 8 bases line up with TRBD2. This CDR3 spans 12 amino acids. Germline loops: CDR1 SEHNR, CDR2 FQNEAQ (reference sequence). V shed 5 bases, J shed 11 bases, and the junction held 5 bases outside the gene matches.

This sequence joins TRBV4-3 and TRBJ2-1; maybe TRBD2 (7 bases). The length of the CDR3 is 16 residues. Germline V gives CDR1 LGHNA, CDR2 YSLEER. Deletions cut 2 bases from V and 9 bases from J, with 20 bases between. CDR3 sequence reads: CASSQSRGASGLEQFF. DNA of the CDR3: TGCGCCAGCAGCCAAAGTCGGGGGGCTAGCGGTCTTGAGCAGTTCTTC.

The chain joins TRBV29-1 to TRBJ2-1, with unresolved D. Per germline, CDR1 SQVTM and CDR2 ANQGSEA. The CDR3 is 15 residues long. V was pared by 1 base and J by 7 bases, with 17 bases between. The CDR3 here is CSVEAPQRVGNEQFF. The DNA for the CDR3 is TGCAGCGTTGAAGCCCCCCAAAGGGTAGGGAATGAGCAGTTCTTC.

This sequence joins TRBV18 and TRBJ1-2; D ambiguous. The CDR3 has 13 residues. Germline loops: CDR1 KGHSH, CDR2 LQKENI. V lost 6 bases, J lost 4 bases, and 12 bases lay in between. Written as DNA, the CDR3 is TGTGCCAGCTCTACCAGCGGCAGCTATGGCTACACCTTC. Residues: CASSTSGSYGYTF.

CDR3 protein: CASSLVGEWAHEQYF. The CDR3 region has the DNA TGTGCCAGCAGCTTAGTGGGGGAATGGGCCCACGAGCAGTACTTC. V and J are TRBV28 and TRBJ2-7; the D gene could be TRBD1 or TRBD2 (5 bases each). Trimming stripped 6 bases from V and 5 bases from J, with 20 bases between. The CDR3 totals 15 residues. From germline, CDR1 is MDHEN and CDR2 SYDVKM.

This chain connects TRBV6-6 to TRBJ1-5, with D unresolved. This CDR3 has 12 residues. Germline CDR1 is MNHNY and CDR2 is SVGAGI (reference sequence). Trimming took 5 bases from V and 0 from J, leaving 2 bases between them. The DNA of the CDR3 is TGTGCCAGCAGTAATAGCAATCAGCCCCAGCATTTT. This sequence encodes CASSNSNQPQHF.

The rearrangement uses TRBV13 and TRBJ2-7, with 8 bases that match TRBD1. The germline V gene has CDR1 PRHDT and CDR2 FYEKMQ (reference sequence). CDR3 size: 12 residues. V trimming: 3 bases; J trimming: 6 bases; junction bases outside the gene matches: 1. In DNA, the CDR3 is TGTGCCAGCAGCTTCGGACAGGGCGAGCAGTACTTC. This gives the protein CASSFGQGEQYF. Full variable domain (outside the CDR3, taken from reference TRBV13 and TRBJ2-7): AAGVIQSPRHLIKEKRETATLKCYPIPRHDTVYWYQQGPGQDPQFLISFYEKMQSDKGSIPDRFSAQQFSDYHSELNMSSLELGDSALYFCASSFGQGEQYFGPGTRLTVT.

As DNA, the CDR3 is TGTGCCAGCAGCCAAGAGTCTAGCGGTGCCCTCTACGAGCAGTACTTC. Its translation is CASSQESSGALYEQYF. The rearrangement uses TRBV4-2 and TRBJ2-7, with 7 bases identical to TRBD2. The trim removed 0 bases at V and 3 bases at J, leaving 8 bases unmatched. Germline assignment: CDR1 LGHNA and CDR2 YNFKEQ. This CDR3 contains 16 residues.